Below, one T cell receptor (beta chain) is given with its context. With 7 bases removed from V and 1 base from J, the gap between germline ends came to 13 bases. Per germline, CDR1 MDHEN and CDR2 SYDVKM. The CDR3 spans 14 residues. The sample is drawn from a study of blood T cell repertoires in COVID-19. Study information: T cells, B-cell-depleted T cells, or PBMCs supplied cDNA or gDNA.

Clones were sequenced by immunoSEQ multiplex PCR, and TCRdb holds only the in-frame ones, with some missing. The repertoire holds 70,000 or so clones, with roughly 80% as singletons. The clonotype comes from a woman aged 80 or older with acute or convalescent COVID-19. Material for sequencing was peripheral blood. This rearrangement joins TRBV28 to TRBJ2-5; weak D call: TRBD2 (7 bases). The CDR3 nucleotides are TGTGCCAGCATAGAAGGGGGGGGCCAAGAGACCCAGTACTTC. It yields the protein CASIEGGGQETQYF.